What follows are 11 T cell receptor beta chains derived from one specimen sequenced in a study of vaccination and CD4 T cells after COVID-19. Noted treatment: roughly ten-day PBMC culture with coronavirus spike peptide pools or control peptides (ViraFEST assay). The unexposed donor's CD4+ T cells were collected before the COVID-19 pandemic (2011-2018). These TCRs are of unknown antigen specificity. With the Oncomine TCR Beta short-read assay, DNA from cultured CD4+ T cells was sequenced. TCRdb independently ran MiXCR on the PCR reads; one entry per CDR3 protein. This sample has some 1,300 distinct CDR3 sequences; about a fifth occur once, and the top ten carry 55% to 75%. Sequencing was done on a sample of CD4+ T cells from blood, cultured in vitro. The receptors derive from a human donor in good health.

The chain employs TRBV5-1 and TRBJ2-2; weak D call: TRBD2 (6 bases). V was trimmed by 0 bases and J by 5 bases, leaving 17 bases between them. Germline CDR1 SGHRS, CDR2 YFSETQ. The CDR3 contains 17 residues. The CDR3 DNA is TGCGCCAGCAGCTTGGACGGGGCAAGGGGAGGAACCGGGGAGCTGTTTTTT. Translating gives CASSLDGARGGTGELFF.

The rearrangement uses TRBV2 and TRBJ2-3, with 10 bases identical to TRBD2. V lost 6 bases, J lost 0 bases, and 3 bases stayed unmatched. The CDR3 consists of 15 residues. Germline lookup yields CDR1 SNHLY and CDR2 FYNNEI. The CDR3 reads CASSTTSGSTDTQYF. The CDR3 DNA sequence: TGTGCCAGCAGCACGACTAGCGGGAGCACAGATACGCAGTATTTT. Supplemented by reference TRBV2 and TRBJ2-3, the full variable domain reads EPEVTQTPSHQVTQMGQEVILRCVPISNHLYFYWYRQILGQKVEFLVSFYNNEISEKSEIFDDQFSVERPDGSNFTLKIRSTKLEDSAMYFCASSTTSGSTDTQYFGPGTRLTVL.

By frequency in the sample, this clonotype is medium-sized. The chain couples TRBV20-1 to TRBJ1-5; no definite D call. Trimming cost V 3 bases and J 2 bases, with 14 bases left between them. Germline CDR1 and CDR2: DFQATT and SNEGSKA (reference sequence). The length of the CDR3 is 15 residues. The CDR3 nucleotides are TGCAGTGCTAGTGCAACTCATCTAGGCAATCAGCCCCAGCATTTT. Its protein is CSASATHLGNQPQHF.

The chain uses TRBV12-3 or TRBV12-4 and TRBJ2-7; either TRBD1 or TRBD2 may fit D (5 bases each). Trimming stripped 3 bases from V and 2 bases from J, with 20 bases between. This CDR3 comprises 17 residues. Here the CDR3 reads CASSFEISRDLTYEQYF. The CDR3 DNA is TGTGCCAGCAGTTTTGAAATATCCCGGGACCTTACCTACGAGCAGTACTTC.

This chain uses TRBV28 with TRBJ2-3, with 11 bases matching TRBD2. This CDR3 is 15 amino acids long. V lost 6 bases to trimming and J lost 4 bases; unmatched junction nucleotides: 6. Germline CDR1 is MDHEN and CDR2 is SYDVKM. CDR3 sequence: CASRTPGLAADTQYF. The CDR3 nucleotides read TGTGCCAGCAGAACTCCGGGACTAGCGGCAGATACGCAGTATTTT.

The CDR3 DNA reads as TGCAGTGCTAACGGGGACTGGATGAACACTGAAGCTTTCTTT. Translated: CSANGDWMNTEAFF. The chain is built from TRBV20-1 and TRBJ1-1, with D perhaps TRBD1 (5 bases). The CDR3 spans 14 residues. CDR1 is DFQATT and CDR2 is SNEGSKA in the germline V gene (reference sequence). Trimming took off 4 bases at V and 0 bases at J, with 12 bases between the two ends.

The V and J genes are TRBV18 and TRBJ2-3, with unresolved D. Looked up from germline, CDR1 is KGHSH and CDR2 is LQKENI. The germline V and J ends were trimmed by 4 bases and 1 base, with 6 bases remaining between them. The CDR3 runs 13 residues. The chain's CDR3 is CASSRWGTDTQYF. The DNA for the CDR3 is TGTGCCAGCTCACGGTGGGGCACAGATACGCAGTATTTT.

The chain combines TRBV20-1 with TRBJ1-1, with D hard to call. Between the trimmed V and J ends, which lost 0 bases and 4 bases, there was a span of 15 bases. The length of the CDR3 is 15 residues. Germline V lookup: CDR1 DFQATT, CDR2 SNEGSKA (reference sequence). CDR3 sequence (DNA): TGCAGTGCTAGAGATTTTGTCGGAGGGAGCACTGAAGCTTTCTTT. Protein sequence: CSARDFVGGSTEAFF.

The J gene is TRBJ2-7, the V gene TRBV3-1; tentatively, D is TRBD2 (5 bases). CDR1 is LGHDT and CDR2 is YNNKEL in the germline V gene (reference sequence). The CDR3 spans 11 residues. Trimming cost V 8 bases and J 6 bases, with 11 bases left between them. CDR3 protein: CASGEWREQYF. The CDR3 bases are TGTGCCAGCGGGGAGTGGCGCGAGCAGTACTTC.

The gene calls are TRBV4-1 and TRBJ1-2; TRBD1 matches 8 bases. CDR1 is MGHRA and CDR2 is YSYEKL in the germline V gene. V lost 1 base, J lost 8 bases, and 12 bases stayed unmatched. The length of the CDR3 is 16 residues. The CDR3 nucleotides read TGCGCCAGCAGCCAAGTGGGGCGCGACAGGGGAAAAGGCTACACCTTC. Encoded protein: CASSQVGRDRGKGYTF.

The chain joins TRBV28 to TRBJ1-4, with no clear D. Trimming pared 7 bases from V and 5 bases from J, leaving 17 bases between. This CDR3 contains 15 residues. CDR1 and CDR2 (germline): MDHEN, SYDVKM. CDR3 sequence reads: CASTPSFELNEKLFF. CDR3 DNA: TGTGCCAGCACCCCCTCATTTGAACTGAATGAAAAACTGTTTTTT.